The rows below give T cell receptor beta chains drawn from one sample of a study of regulatory T cells in long-lasting Graves disease. TCRdb analysed the multiplex PCR reads with MiXCR anew, one entry per CDR3 protein. This table has 580,000 or so distinct CDR3 sequences, 15% to 20% appearing once. The data also belong to a second study, concerning T cells in Graves' hyperthyroidism and ophthalmopathy.

The sample was peripheral blood mononuclear cells (PBMCs), taken at new diagnosis, from a patient treated with antithyroid drugs. The receptors stem from a man between 18 and 35 years old with Graves disease. Both conserved end residues are part of each CDR3. D genes are given only for firm matches. Clone size appears in some rows only: once, few, many, or a class for an expanded clone.

d_call	j_call	clone_size	v_call	cdr3_length	cdr3_nt	cdr3_aa
NA	TRBJ1-6	many	TRBV12-3/TRBV12-4	14	TGTGCCAGCAGTTTAGGCAGCTATAATTCACCCCTCCACTTT	CASSLGSYNSPLHF
NA	TRBJ2-1	many	TRBV2	11	TGTGCCAGCAGCAAAGTAAGCGAGCAGTTCTTC	CASSKVSEQFF
NA	TRBJ2-3	NA	TRBV5-1	13	TGCGCCAGCGCCCGGGACGGTAGAGATACGCAGTATTTT	CASARDGRDTQYF
TRBD2	TRBJ2-5	NA	TRBV19	16	TGTGCCAGTAGTACTGCCTCACTAGCGGGGGGGGAGACCCAGTACTTC	CASSTASLAGGETQYF
NA	TRBJ2-7	many	TRBV7-9	17	TGTGCCAGCAGCCATGATACCCGACAGCGGAGCTCCTACGAGCAGTACTTC	CASSHDTRQRSSYEQYF
NA	TRBJ2-1	few	TRBV6-2/TRBV6-3	15	TGTGCCAGCAACCCACCTATCGAGGGTCAGCCTGAGCAGTTCTTC	CASNPPIEGQPEQFF
TRBD1	TRBJ2-7	many	TRBV28	15	TGTGCCAGCAGTTGGACAGGGACCCTGGGGAAGGAGCAGTACTTC	CASSWTGTLGKEQYF
NA	TRBJ2-7	few	TRBV20-1	14	TGCAGTGCTAGAGAAATGGGACCGGGCTACGAGCAGTACTTC	CSAREMGPGYEQYF
NA	TRBJ2-7	many	TRBV20-1	11	TGCAGTGCTGGGGTCCCGGACGAGCAGTACTTC	CSAGVPDEQYF
NA	TRBJ1-2	few	TRBV29-1	9	TGCAGCGTTGGGTATGGCTACACCTTC	CSVGYGYTF
NA	TRBJ2-3	few	TRBV29-1	15	TGCAGCGTCTCCCGCCGGCCTCCGCCGGCAGATACGCAGTATTTT	CSVSRRPPPADTQYF
NA	TRBJ1-1	NA	TRBV5-1	13	TGCGCCAGCAGGGGAGGGCAGGGTTTAAGAGCTTTCTTT	CASRGGQGLRAFF
NA	TRBJ1-4	many	TRBV12-3/TRBV12-4	15	TGTGCCAGCAGTTTAAAGTCGAGGGCTAATGAAAAACTGTTTTTT	CASSLKSRANEKLFF
NA	TRBJ2-3	many	TRBV3-1	17	TGTGCCAGCAGCCCCAGGGGGGCTAGCGGGAGCACAGATACGCAGTATTTT	CASSPRGASGSTDTQYF
TRBD2	TRBJ2-3	many	TRBV19	15	TGTGCCAGTAGTCCGGGACTAGCGGACACAGATACGCAGTATTTT	CASSPGLADTDTQYF
NA	TRBJ2-3	many	TRBV12-3/TRBV12-4	15	TGTGCCAGCAGATCCGAGCGGCCTTACACAGATACGCAGTATTTT	CASRSERPYTDTQYF
NA	TRBJ2-7	few	TRBV30	17	TGTGCCTGGAGTCCGGCAGGGATTAGTCAAAGGACCTACGAGCAGTACTTC	CAWSPAGISQRTYEQYF
TRBD1	TRBJ2-1	NA	TRBV4-1	15	TGCGCCAGCAGGTCTCCGGGACAGGTCTACAATGAGCAGTTCTTC	CASRSPGQVYNEQFF
TRBD2	TRBJ2-2	few	TRBV28	14	TGTGCCAGCAAGATGAGCGGGAGTAGCGGGGAGCTGTTTTTT	CASKMSGSSGELFF
NA	TRBJ2-5	many	TRBV6-2/TRBV6-3	12	TGTGCCAGCAGTTACAGGGGAGAGACCCAGTACTTC	CASSYRGETQYF
TRBD1	TRBJ2-4	many	TRBV6-1	14	TGTGCCAGCAGGAAGACAGGGGCCAAAAACATTCAGTACTTC	CASRKTGAKNIQYF
TRBD2	TRBJ2-5	few	TRBV5-1	17	TGCGCCAGCAGCTTGGGACTAGCGGGAGTTTACCAAGAGACCCAGTACTTC	CASSLGLAGVYQETQYF
TRBD2	TRBJ2-4	NA	TRBV5-1	16	TGCGCCAGCAGCTTGGGGACTAGCTCAGCCAAAAACATTCAGTACTTC	CASSLGTSSAKNIQYF
NA	TRBJ2-2	NA	TRBV20-1	13	TGCAGTGCTAGAGGCAGTAACACCGGGGAGCTGTTTTTT	CSARGSNTGELFF
NA	TRBJ2-3	many	TRBV12-3/TRBV12-4	13	TGTGCCAGCAGTCCCGCCGGCCGTGATACGCAGTATTTT	CASSPAGRDTQYF
NA	TRBJ1-3	NA	TRBV7-2	16	TGTGCCAGCAACCCGCCGGGCCAGCTTTCTGGAAACACCATATATTTT	CASNPPGQLSGNTIYF
TRBD1	TRBJ2-7	many	TRBV5-1	13	TGCGCCAGCAGCTGGGGACAGGGGCGGGAGCAGTACTTC	CASSWGQGREQYF
NA	TRBJ1-1	NA	TRBV12-3/TRBV12-4	14	TGTGCCAGCAGTTTAACGGGCAGGAACACTGAAGCTCTCTTT	CASSLTGRNTEALF
NA	TRBJ1-5	few	TRBV20-1	14	TGCAGTGCCCATCGTGGGGCAGGGAATCAGCCCCAGCATTTT	CSAHRGAGNQPQHF
NA	TRBJ2-1	NA	TRBV6-9	16	TGTGCCAGCAGTTACTCCCCCAGGGCCCTATTTAATGAGCAGTTCTTC	CASSYSPRALFNEQFF
NA	TRBJ1-1	many	TRBV5-6	12	TGTGCCAGCAGAATCCGGGCCTCTGAAGCTTTCTTT	CASRIRASEAFF
NA	TRBJ2-7	NA	TRBV7-9	14	TGTGCCAGCAGCTTAGAGACTCGTACCTACGAGCAGTACTTC	CASSLETRTYEQYF
NA	TRBJ1-1	NA	TRBV19	14	TGTGCCAGTAGTATCCAGGGCCGGAACAGTGAAGCTTTCTTT	CASSIQGRNSEAFF
NA	TRBJ2-3	many	TRBV7-9	17	TGTGCCAGCAGCACCCCCCCGGGTGGACATGGCACAGATACGCAGTATTTT	CASSTPPGGHGTDTQYF
NA	TRBJ1-1	NA	TRBV7-9	17	TGTGCCAGCAGCTTGTGGGCCGGAACCGAGGCGGACACTGAAGCTTTCTTT	CASSLWAGTEADTEAFF
TRBD1	TRBJ1-2	many	TRBV5-8	13	TGTGCCAGCAGCTGGGACAGGGGATATGGCTACACCTTC	CASSWDRGYGYTF
NA	TRBJ1-6	NA	TRBV25-1	12	TGTGCCAGCAATAGGGGGGAATCACCCCTCCACTTT	CASNRGESPLHF
NA	TRBJ2-7	few	TRBV14	15	TGTGCCAGCAGCCAAGAGGCTAGTTGGCTGGGCGAGCAGTACTTC	CASSQEASWLGEQYF
NA	TRBJ2-3	many	TRBV2	16	TGTGCCAGCAGGAATCCTATAGACCCAATCCCAGATACGCAGTATTTT	CASRNPIDPIPDTQYF
NA	TRBJ2-6	NA	TRBV5-1	15	TGCGCCAGCAGCTTGGTAGAGCCTGGGGCCAACGTCCTGACTTTC	CASSLVEPGANVLTF
TRBD1	TRBJ2-3	NA	TRBV24-1	15	TGTGCCACCAGTGATTTAGGGGGCGCGACAGATACGCAGTATTTT	CATSDLGGATDTQYF
NA	TRBJ2-7	NA	TRBV28	14	TGTGCCAGCAGTTTCAGACCAAAACAGAGTGAGCAGTACTTC	CASSFRPKQSEQYF
NA	TRBJ1-5	few	TRBV3-1	14	TGTGCCAGCAGCCCTCGCAAGGATAATCAGCCCCAGCATTTT	CASSPRKDNQPQHF
TRBD2	TRBJ2-7	many	TRBV12-3/TRBV12-4	15	TGTGCCAGCAGTTTAGGAGCTAGCGGGAGCAACGAGCAGTACTTC	CASSLGASGSNEQYF
TRBD1	TRBJ1-1	few	TRBV27	17	TGTGCCAGCAGTCTGCATCCAAGACAGGGGTTTCGCACTGAAGCTTTCTTT	CASSLHPRQGFRTEAFF
TRBD2	TRBJ2-7	many	TRBV29-1	12	TGCAGCGCGGGAGGCGCATACTACGAGCAGTACTTC	CSAGGAYYEQYF
NA	TRBJ2-1	many	TRBV12-3/TRBV12-4	11	TGTGCCAGCAGTTTTGCGGGGGAGCAGTTCTTC	CASSFAGEQFF
TRBD2	TRBJ2-7	NA	TRBV7-9	15	TGTGCCAGCAGCTTAGGTCGGGAGGGCGGGAAGGAGCAGTACTTC	CASSLGREGGKEQYF
NA	TRBJ1-5	few	TRBV4-1	16	TGCGCCAGCAGCCACTCAAGGACAGTTGTTAATCAGCCCCAGCATTTT	CASSHSRTVVNQPQHF
TRBD2	TRBJ2-2	few	TRBV3-1	15	TGTGCCAGCAGCCTGACTAGCTGGAACACCGGGGAGCTGTTTTTT	CASSLTSWNTGELFF
NA	TRBJ1-2	few	TRBV30	12	TGTGCCTGGAGTGCAGGGTACTATGGCTACACCTTC	CAWSAGYYGYTF
NA	TRBJ2-3	many	TRBV12-3/TRBV12-4	15	TGTGCCAGCACTCCGGGGCCAGGGATAACAGATACGCAGTATTTT	CASTPGPGITDTQYF
NA	TRBJ1-1	many	TRBV5-1	15	TGCGCCAGCAGCATAAGGCTTCAAGGGGAGACTGAAGCTTTCTTT	CASSIRLQGETEAFF